The clone carrying this TCR beta chain appeared a few times. Antigen: not known. This entry is derived from a study of early T cells in non-severe SARS-CoV-2 infection. Study overall: Alpha and beta chains were unpaired, from unsorted whole-blood bulk RNA.

TCRdb recomputed calls from the 5' RACE reads with MiXCR, one row per CDR3 protein. This table has fewer than 80,000 distinct CDR3 sequences, around 14% appearing once. Study conclusions and caveats: Reliance on VDJdb matching favored anti-spike CD8 responses; private and CD4 specificities were missed.

Germline V gives CDR1 MGHRA, CDR2 YSYEKL. The CDR3 runs to 15 residues. V was clipped by 1 base and J by 4 bases, with 12 bases between them. Sequencing used whole blood. The V gene is TRBV4-1, the J gene TRBJ2-3; a weak D match, TRBD1 (5 bases). The sequence derives from an adult who was a healthcare worker with PCR-confirmed SARS-CoV-2 infection or an uninfected control (not recorded which). DNA for the CDR3: TGCGCCAGCAGCCAAGTAGTCGGACATGCAGATACGCAGTATTTT. This gives the protein CASSQVVGHADTQYF.